This T cell receptor beta chain was obtained from a study of T cell responses to AZD1222 COVID-19 vaccine. Note on this clone: Its antigen is not identified.

Whole-study results and caveats: With dominance at 160-218 and 743-854, vaccine-associated CD4 TCRs spanned spike. Donors skewed white British and female; clonal diversity was possibly underestimated. Only six individuals given AZD1222 were seropositive at baseline.

V was shortened by 2 bases and J by 4 bases, with 17 bases between the two germline ends. CDR3 length: 17 residues. Germline CDR1 reads MNHEY; CDR2 reads SVGEGT. Only in-frame clones appear in the TCRdb table, and some are missing; sequencing was by immunoSEQ multiplex PCR. The table lists about 110,000 clones, around 94% of them singletons, with approximately 2.2% in the top ten. Sequenced here: peripheral blood, sampled on day 0 of AZD1222 vaccination. The chain couples TRBV6-2 or TRBV6-3 to TRBJ2-2; D could derive from TRBD1 or TRBD2 (5 bases each). This clonotype was sampled from an adult in good health. CDR3 DNA sequence: TGTGCCAGCAGTTACCATCTGGGACGCCGCCTCACCGGGGAGCTGTTTTTT. Amino acids: CASSYHLGRRLTGELFF.